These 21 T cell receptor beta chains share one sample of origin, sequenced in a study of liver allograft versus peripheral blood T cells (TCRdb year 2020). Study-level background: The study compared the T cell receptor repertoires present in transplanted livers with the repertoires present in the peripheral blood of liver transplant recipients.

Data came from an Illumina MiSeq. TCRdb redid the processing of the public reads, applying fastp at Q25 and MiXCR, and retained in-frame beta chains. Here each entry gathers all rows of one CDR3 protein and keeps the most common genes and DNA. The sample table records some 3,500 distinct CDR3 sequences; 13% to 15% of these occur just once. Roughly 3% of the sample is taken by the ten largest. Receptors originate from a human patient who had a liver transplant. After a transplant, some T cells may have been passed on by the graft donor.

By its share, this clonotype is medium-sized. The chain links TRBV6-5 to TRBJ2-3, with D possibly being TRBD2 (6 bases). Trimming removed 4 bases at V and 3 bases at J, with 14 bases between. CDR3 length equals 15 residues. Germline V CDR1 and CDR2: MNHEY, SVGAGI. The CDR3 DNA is TGTGCCAGCAGTTTGGGCGGGGCTGGGACAGATACGCAGTATTTT. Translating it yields CASSLGGAGTDTQYF.

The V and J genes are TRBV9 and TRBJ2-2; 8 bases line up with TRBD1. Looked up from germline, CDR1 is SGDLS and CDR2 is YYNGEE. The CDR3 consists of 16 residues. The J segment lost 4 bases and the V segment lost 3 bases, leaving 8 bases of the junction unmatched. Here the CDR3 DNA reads TGTGCCAGCAGCGGGACCAGGGGGCAGGGCACCGGGGAGCTGTTTTTT. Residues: CASSGTRGQGTGELFF.

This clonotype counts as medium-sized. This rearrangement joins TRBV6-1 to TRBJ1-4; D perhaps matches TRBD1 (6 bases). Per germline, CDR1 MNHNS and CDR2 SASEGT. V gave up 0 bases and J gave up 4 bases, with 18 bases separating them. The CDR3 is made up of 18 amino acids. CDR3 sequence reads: CASSEARTVTRGNEKLFF. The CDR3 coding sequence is TGTGCCAGCAGTGAAGCAAGGACAGTTACCAGGGGTAATGAAAAACTGTTTTTT.

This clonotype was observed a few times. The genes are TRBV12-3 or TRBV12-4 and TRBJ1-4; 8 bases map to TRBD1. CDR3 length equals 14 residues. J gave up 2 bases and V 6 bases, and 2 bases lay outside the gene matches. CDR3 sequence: CASRPGGTNEKLFF. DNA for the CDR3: TGTGCCAGCAGGCCAGGGGGCACTAATGAAAAACTGTTTTTT.

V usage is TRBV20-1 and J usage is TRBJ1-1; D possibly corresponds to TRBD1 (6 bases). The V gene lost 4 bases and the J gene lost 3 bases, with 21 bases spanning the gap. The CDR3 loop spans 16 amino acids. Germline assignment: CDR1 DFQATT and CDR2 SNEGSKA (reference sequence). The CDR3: CSANPGALGGYTEAFF. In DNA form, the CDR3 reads TGCAGTGCTAACCCGGGAGCTCTAGGGGGATACACTGAAGCTTTCTTT.

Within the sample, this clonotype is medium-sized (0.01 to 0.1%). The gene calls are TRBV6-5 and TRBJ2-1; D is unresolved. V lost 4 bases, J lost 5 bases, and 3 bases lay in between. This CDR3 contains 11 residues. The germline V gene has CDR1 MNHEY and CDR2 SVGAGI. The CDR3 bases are TGTGCCAGCAGTTCTAACAATGAGCAGTTCTTC. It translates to CASSSNNEQFF.

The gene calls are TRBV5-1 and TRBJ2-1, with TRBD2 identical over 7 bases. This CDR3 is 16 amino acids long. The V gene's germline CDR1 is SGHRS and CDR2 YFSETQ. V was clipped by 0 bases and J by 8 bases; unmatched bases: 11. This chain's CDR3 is CASSLALAMGVDEQFF. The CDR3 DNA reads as TGCGCCAGCAGCTTGGCACTAGCGATGGGTGTTGATGAGCAGTTCTTC. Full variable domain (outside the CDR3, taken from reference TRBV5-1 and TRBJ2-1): KAGVTQTPRYLIKTRGQQVTLSCSPISGHRSVSWYQQTPGQGLQFLFEYFSETQRNKGNFPGRFSGRQFSNSRSEMNVSTLELGDSALYLCASSLALAMGVDEQFFGPGTRLTVL.

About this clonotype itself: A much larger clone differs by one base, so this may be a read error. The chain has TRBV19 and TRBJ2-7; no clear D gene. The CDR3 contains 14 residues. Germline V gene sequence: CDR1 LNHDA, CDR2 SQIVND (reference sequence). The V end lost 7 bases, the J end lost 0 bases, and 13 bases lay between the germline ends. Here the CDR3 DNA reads TGTGCCAGTAAGTACCAGTCCGACTCCTACGAGCAGTACTTC. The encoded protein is CASKYQSDSYEQYF. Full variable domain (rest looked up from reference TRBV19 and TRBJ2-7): DGGITQSPKYLFRKEGQNVTLSCEQNLNHDAMYWYRQDPGQGLRLIYYSQIVNDFQKGDIAEGYSVSREKKESFPLTVTSAQKNPTAFYLCASKYQSDSYEQYFGPGTRLTVT.

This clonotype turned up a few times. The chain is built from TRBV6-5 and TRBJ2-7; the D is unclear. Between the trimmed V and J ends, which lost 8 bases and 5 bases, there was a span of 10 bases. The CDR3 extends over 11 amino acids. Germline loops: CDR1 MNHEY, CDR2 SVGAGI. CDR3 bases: TGTGCCAGCCTGAGTCTAGACGAGCAGTACTTC. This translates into CASLSLDEQYF.

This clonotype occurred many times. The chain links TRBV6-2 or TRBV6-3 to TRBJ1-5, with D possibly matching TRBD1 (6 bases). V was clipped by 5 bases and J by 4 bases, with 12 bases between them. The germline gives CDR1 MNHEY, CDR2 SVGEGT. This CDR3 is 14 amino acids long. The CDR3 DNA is TGTGCCAGCAGTACCGGGACATATAATCAGCCCCAGCATTTT. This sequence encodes CASSTGTYNQPQHF.

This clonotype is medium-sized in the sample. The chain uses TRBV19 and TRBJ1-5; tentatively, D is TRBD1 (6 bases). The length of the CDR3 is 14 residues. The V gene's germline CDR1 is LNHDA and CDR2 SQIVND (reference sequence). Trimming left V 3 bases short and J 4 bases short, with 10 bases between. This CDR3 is CASSMGATNQPQHF. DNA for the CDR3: TGTGCCAGTAGTATGGGGGCAACTAATCAGCCCCAGCATTTT.

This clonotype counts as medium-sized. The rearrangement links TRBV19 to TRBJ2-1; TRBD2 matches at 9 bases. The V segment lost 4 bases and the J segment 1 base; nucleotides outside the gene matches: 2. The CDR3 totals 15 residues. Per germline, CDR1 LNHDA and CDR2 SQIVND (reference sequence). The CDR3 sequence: CASSSLAGSYNEQFF. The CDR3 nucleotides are TGTGCCAGTAGTAGTCTAGCGGGGTCCTACAATGAGCAGTTCTTC. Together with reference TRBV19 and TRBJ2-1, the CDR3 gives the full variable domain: DGGITQSPKYLFRKEGQNVTLSCEQNLNHDAMYWYRQDPGQGLRLIYYSQIVNDFQKGDIAEGYSVSREKKESFPLTVTSAQKNPTAFYLCASSSLAGSYNEQFFGPGTRLTVL.

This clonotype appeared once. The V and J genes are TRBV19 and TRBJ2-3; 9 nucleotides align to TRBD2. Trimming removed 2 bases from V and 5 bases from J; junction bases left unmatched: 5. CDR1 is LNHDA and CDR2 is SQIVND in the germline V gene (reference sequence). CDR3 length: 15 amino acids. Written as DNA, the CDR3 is TGTGCCAGTAGTATACTAGCGGGACCCGGAGATACGCAGTATTTT. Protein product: CASSILAGPGDTQYF.

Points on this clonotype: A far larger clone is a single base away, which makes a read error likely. This CDR3 reads CASRRGQGNEQYF. CDR3 nucleotides: TGTGCCAGCAGAAGGGGACAGGGCAATGAGCAGTACTTC. V is TRBV6-1 and J is TRBJ2-7, with TRBD1 matching over 9 bases. The V gene end was trimmed by 6 bases and the J gene end by 7 bases; junction bases not matched to a gene: 7. The length of the CDR3 is 13 residues. Germline loops: CDR1 MNHNS, CDR2 SASEGT.

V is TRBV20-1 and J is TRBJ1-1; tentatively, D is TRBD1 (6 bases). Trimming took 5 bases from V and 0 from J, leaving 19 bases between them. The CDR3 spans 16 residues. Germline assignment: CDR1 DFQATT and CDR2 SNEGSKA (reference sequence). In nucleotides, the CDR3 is TGCAGTGCTCCCCAGGGGTCCTACTCTATGAACACTGAAGCTTTCTTT. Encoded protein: CSAPQGSYSMNTEAFF.

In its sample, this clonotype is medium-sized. In nucleotides, the CDR3 is TGTGCCAGCAGTGAACATCATCTAGGCAATCAGCCCCAGCATTTT. As protein: CASSEHHLGNQPQHF. V is TRBV6-1 and J is TRBJ1-5; D not resolved. This CDR3 is 15 amino acids long. Germline V gene data show CDR1 as MNHNS and CDR2 as SASEGT. V gave up 2 bases and J gave up 2 bases, with 10 bases separating them.

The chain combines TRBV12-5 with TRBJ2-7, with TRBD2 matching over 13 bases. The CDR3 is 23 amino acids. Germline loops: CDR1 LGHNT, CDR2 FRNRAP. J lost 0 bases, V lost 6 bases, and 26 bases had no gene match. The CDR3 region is CASGRPRTSGTSGTTFSSYEQYF. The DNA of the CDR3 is TGTGCTAGTGGCCGACCGAGAACTTCCGGGACTAGCGGGACAACCTTTAGCTCCTACGAGCAGTACTTC.

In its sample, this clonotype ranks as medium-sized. The CDR3 reads CASSRLAGSTDTQYF. CDR3 in DNA: TGTGCCAGCAGCCGACTAGCGGGGAGCACAGATACGCAGTATTTT. The V and J genes are TRBV11-2 and TRBJ2-3, with 11 bases aligning to TRBD2. V shed 5 bases and J 0 bases; nucleotides not matched to a gene: 1. This CDR3 is 15 amino acids long. The germline gives CDR1 SGHAT, CDR2 FQNNGV.

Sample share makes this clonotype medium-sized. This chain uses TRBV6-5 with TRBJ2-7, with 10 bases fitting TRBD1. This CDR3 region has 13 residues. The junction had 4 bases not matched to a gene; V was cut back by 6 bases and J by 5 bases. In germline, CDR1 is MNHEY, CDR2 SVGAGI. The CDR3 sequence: CASRPGQGDEQYF. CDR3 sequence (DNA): TGTGCCAGCAGACCAGGACAGGGGGACGAGCAGTACTTC.

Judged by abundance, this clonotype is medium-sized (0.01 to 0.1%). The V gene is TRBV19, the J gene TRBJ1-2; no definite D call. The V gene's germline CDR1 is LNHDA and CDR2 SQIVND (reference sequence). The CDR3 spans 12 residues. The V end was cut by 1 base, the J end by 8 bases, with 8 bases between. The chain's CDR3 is CASSIAPGGYTF. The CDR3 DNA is TGTGCCAGTAGTATAGCCCCGGGCGGCTACACCTTC.

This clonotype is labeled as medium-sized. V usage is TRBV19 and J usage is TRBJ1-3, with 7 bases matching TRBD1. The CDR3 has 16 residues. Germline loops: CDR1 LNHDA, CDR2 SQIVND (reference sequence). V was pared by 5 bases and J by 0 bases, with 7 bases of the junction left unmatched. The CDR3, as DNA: TGTGCCAGTAGTCCCAGGGGGGGGAGCTCTGGAAACACCATATATTTT. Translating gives CASSPRGGSSGNTIYF.